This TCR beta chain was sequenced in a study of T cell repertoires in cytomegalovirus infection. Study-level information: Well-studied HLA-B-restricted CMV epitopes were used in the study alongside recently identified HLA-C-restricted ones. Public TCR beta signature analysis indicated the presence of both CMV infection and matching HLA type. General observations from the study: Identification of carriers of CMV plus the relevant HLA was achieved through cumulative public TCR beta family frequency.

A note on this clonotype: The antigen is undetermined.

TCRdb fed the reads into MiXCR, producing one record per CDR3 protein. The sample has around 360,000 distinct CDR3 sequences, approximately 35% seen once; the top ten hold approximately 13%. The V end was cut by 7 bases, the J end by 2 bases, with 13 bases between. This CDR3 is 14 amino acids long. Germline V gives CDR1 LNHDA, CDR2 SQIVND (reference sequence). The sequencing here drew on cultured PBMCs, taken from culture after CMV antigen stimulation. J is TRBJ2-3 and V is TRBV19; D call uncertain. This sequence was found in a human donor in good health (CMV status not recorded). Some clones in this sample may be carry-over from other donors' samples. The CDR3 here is CASTTTGFTDTQYF. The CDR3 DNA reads TGTGCCAGTACTACGACCGGATTCACAGATACGCAGTATTTT.